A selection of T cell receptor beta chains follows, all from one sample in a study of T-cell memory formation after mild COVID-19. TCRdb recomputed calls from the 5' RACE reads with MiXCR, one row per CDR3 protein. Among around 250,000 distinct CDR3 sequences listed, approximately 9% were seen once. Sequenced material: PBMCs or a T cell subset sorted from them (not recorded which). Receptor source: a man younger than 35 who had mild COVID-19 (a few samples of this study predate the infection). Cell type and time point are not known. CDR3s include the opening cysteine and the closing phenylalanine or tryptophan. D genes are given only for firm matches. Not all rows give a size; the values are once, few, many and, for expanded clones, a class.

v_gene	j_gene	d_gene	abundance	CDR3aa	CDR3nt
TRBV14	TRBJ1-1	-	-	CASSPTTRGNTEAFF	TGTGCCAGCAGCCCGACGACGCGGGGGAACACTGAAGCTTTCTTT
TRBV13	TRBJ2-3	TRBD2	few	CASSLEREAGGTDTQYF	TGTGCCAGCAGCCTTGAAAGGGAAGCGGGGGGCACAGATACGCAGTATTTT
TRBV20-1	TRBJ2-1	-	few	CSARVRREWGVAYNEQFF	TGCAGTGCTAGAGTAAGGAGGGAATGGGGGGTCGCCTACAATGAGCAGTTCTTC
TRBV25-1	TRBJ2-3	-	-	CASSEGATVTDTQYF	TGTGCCAGCAGTGAGGGGGCGACCGTCACAGATACGCAGTATTTT
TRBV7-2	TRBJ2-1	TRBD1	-	CASSPRQGYNEQFF	TGTGCCAGCAGCCCCCGACAGGGGTACAATGAGCAGTTCTTC
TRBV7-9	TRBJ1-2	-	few	CASSLAGRFYGYTF	TGTGCCAGCAGCTTAGCTGGGAGGTTCTATGGCTACACCTTC
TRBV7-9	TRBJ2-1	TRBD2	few	CASSLASLAGAINEQFF	TGTGCCAGCAGCTTAGCTAGCCTAGCGGGGGCGATCAATGAGCAGTTCTTC
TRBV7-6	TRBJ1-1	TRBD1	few	CASSSGTGMMNTEAFF	TGTGCCAGCAGCTCCGGGACAGGGATGATGAACACTGAAGCTTTCTTT
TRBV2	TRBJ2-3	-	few	CASSTGGETDTQYF	TGTGCCAGCAGTACCGGCGGGGAGACAGATACGCAGTATTTT
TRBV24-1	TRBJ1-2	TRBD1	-	CATSDQNPGQGNYGYTF	TGTGCCACCAGTGATCAGAATCCGGGACAGGGAAACTATGGCTACACCTTC
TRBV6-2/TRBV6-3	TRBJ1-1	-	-	CASSSDVAAEAFF	TGTGCCAGCAGTTCGGACGTGGCGGCTGAAGCTTTCTTT
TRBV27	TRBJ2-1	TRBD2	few	CASSLLAGGLPDNEQFF	TGTGCCAGCAGTTTATTGGCGGGGGGGCTTCCGGACAATGAGCAGTTCTTC
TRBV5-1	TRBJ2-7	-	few	CASSLGGLRAYEQYF	TGCGCCAGCAGCTTGGGAGGGCTGAGGGCCTACGAGCAGTACTTC
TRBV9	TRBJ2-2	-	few	CASSLIVGELFF	TGTGCCAGCAGCCTAATAGTCGGGGAGCTGTTTTTT
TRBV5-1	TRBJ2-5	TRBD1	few	CASSGGTGGETQYF	TGCGCCAGCAGCGGAGGGACAGGGGGTGAGACCCAGTACTTC
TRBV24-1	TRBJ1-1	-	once	CATPLGEGSTEAFF	TGTGCCACTCCCCTCGGGGAGGGGAGCACTGAAGCTTTCTTT
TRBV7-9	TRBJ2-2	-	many	CASSLDLAGAGELFF	TGTGCCAGCAGCTTAGACTTGGCAGGCGCCGGGGAGCTGTTTTTT
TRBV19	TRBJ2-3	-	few	CASSAGTFTDTQYF	TGTGCCAGTAGCGCGGGAACGTTCACAGATACGCAGTATTTT
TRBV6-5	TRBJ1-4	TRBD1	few	CASSYSRTGDKKLFF	TGTGCCAGCAGTTATTCTCGGACAGGGGACAAAAAACTGTTTTTT
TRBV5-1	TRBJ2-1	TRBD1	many	CASSLRDSLYNEQFF	TGCGCCAGCAGCTTGAGGGACAGTCTCTACAATGAGCAGTTCTTC
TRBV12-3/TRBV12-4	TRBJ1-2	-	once	CASSFGQQGRYGYTF	TGTGCCAGCAGCTTCGGACAGCAAGGTCGCTATGGCTACACCTTC
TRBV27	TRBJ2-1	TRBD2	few	CASSLFSGGLAYNEQFF	TGTGCCAGCAGTTTGTTTAGCGGGGGTTTGGCCTACAATGAGCAGTTCTTC
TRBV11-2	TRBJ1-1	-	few	CASSFMNTEAFF	TGTGCCAGCAGCTTTATGAACACTGAAGCCTTCTTT
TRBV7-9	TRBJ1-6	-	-	CASTGAYNSPLHF	TGTGCCAGCACCGGGGCCTATAATTCACCCCTCCACTTT
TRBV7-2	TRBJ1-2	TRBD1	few	CASSPGTGDYYGYTF	TGTGCCAGCAGCCCTGGGACAGGGGACTACTATGGCTACACCTTC
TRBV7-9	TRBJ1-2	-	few	CASSPGPQDYGYTF	TGTGCCAGCAGCCCTGGGCCACAGGACTATGGCTACACCTTC
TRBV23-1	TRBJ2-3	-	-	CASSNLYPSPTERDTQYF	TGCGCCAGCAGTAACCTCTATCCTAGCCCGACGGAGAGAGATACGCAGTATTTT
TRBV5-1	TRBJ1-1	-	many	CASSLYGSNTEAFF	TGCGCCAGCAGCTTATACGGTTCGAACACTGAAGCTTTCTTT
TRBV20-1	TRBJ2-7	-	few	CSARKMSDEQYF	TGCAGTGCTAGGAAAATGTCGGACGAGCAGTACTTC
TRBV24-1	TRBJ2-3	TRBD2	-	CATSQAGDATDTQYF	TGTGCCACCAGTCAGGCGGGGGATGCGACAGATACGCAGTATTTT
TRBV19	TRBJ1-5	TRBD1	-	CASNSGPGTGNSQPQHF	TGTGCCAGTAATTCTGGACCCGGGACAGGGAACAGTCAGCCCCAGCATTTT
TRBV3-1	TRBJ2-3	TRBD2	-	CASSRLAGRDTQYF	TGTGCCAGCAGCCGACTAGCGGGGAGGGATACGCAGTATTTT
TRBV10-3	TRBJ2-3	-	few	CAISGEGWRADTQYF	TGTGCCATCAGCGGTGAGGGGTGGCGGGCAGATACGCAGTATTTT
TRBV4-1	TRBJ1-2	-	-	CASSQEWGRYGYTF	TGCGCCAGCAGCCAAGAGTGGGGGAGGTATGGCTACACCTTC
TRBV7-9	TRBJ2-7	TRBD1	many	CASSLEGQGNSYEQYF	TGTGCCAGCAGCTTAGAGGGACAGGGCAACTCCTACGAGCAGTACTTC
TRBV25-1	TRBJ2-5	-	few	CASSARAAQETQYF	TGTGCCAGCAGTGCGCGGGCCGCCCAAGAGACCCAGTACTTC
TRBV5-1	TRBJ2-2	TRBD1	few	CATSGTGASGELFF	TGCGCCACCTCCGGGACAGGGGCGAGCGGGGAGCTGTTTTTT
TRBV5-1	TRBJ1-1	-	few	CASRLTGNTEAFF	TGCGCCAGCAGACTTACAGGGAACACTGAAGCTTTCTTT
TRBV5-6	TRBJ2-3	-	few	CASRSFYRDGMPDTQYF	TGTGCCAGCAGGAGTTTTTACCGGGACGGCATGCCGGATACGCAGTATTTT
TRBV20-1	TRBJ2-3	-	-	CSVPGFSDTQYF	TGCAGTGTCCCGGGGTTTTCAGATACGCAGTATTTT
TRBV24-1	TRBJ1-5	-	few	CATSGAEGQSNQPQHF	TGTGCCACCAGTGGGGCCGAAGGACAGAGCAATCAGCCCCAGCATTTT
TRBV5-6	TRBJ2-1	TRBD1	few	CASSLALRGLEEQFF	TGTGCCAGCAGCTTGGCCTTAAGGGGGCTAGAAGAGCAGTTCTTC